The 13 T cell receptor beta chains below all came from one sample that was sequenced in a study of blood T cell repertoires in COVID-19. The data were produced by immunoSEQ multiplex PCR, yet TCRdb's version contains in-frame clones alone and is incomplete. The table includes about 140,000 clones, roughly 80% detected once. Sequences were obtained from peripheral blood. These receptors all come from a man aged 55-75 years who had recovered from COVID-19.

V is TRBV3-1 (or the pseudogene TRBV3-2) and J is TRBJ1-1; 7 bases are shared with TRBD1. The ends lost 1 base at V and 2 bases at J; junction bases unmatched: 1. This CDR3 has 14 residues. Germline V gene data show CDR1 as LGHDT and CDR2 as YNNKEL (reference sequence). CDR3 DNA sequence: TGTGCCAGCAGCCAAGGACAGGGAAACACTGAAGCTTTCTTT. Residues: CASSQGQGNTEAFF.

This chain uses TRBV29-1 with TRBJ2-1, with 8 nucleotides matching TRBD2. The CDR3 consists of 15 residues. The germline V gene has CDR1 SQVTM and CDR2 ANQGSEA. V dropped 0 bases and J dropped 8; count of bases not matched to a gene: 9. The CDR3 spells CSVEDRTSWKDEQFF. The DNA for the CDR3 is TGCAGCGTTGAAGACCGGACTAGCTGGAAGGATGAGCAGTTCTTC.

This clone was picked up a small number of times. The gene calls are TRBV27 and TRBJ2-7, with a possible D match to TRBD2 (6 bases). Germline V lookup: CDR1 MNHEY, CDR2 SMNVEV (reference sequence). Trimming left V 0 bases short and J 6 bases short, with 15 bases between. The CDR3 extends over 15 amino acids. This CDR3 reads CASSLSPGRRGEQYF. CDR3 in DNA: TGTGCCAGCAGTTTATCGCCCGGGAGAAGGGGCGAGCAGTACTTC.

V is TRBV7-6 and J is TRBJ1-1, with D possibly being TRBD1 (5 bases). With 6 bases removed from V and 2 bases from J, the gap between germline ends came to 19 bases. Germline V gene data show CDR1 as SGHVS and CDR2 as FNYEAQ. The CDR3 length is 16 residues. The CDR3 loop is CASSVFWGEGNTEAFF. The CDR3 nucleotides read TGTGCCAGCAGTGTTTTTTGGGGGGAGGGAAACACTGAAGCTTTCTTT.

This chain uses TRBV5-1 with TRBJ2-5, with D possibly being TRBD2 (6 bases). Between the trimmed V and J ends, which lost 4 bases and 0 bases, there was a span of 16 bases. CDR1 SGHRS and CDR2 YFSETQ come from the germline V gene. The CDR3 consists of 16 residues. CDR3 DNA: TGCGCCAGCAGCACCCGGGGGACTTTCTACCAAGAGACCCAGTACTTC. Translated: CASSTRGTFYQETQYF.

The chain has TRBV3-1 (or the pseudogene TRBV3-2) and TRBJ1-5; D gene ambiguous. From germline, CDR1 is LGHDT and CDR2 YNNKEL (reference sequence). V gave up 1 base and J gave up 2 bases, with 6 bases separating them. CDR3 size: 14 residues. CDR3 nucleotide sequence: TGTGCCAGCAGCCAAGCCGGTGGCAATCAGCCCCAGCATTTT. Translated: CASSQAGGNQPQHF.

The chain has TRBV18 and TRBJ2-2; possibly TRBD1 for D (6 bases). This CDR3 spans 14 amino acids. Germline V gene data show CDR1 as KGHSH and CDR2 as LQKENI. With 3 bases removed from V and 1 base from J, the gap between germline ends came to 6 bases. The CDR3 here is CASSPGQNTGELFF. The CDR3 nucleotides are TGTGCCAGCTCACCGGGACAGAACACCGGGGAGCTGTTTTTT.

The gene calls are TRBV15 and TRBJ1-5, with 7 bases that match TRBD1. V was pared by 5 bases and J by 5 bases, with 3 bases of the junction left unmatched. The germline gives CDR1 LNHNV, CDR2 YYDKDF (reference sequence). The CDR3 length is 13 residues. CDR3 nucleotide sequence: TGTGCCACCAGCCTGCAGGGGGATCAGCCCCAGCATTTT. Translation: CATSLQGDQPQHF.

The V call is TRBV7-3, the J call TRBJ2-3, with TRBD2 matching over 13 bases. V lost 5 bases to trimming and J lost 7 bases; unmatched junction nucleotides: 6. The CDR3 is 15 residues long. Germline CDR1 is SGHTA and CDR2 is FQGTGA. CDR3 nucleotides: TGTGCCAGCAGCCGCGGGACTAGCGGGACAAATACGCAGTATTTT. Translating it yields CASSRGTSGTNTQYF.

This clone has only one observation. This chain links TRBV4-3 with TRBJ1-6, with 7 bases fitting TRBD1. Trimming at V came to 1 base and at J to 8 bases, leaving 11 bases not matched to a gene. The CDR3 length is 17 residues. Germline V gives CDR1 LGHNA, CDR2 YSLEER. CDR3 loop: CASSQGVTRGTDSPLHF. DNA of the CDR3: TGCGCCAGCAGCCAAGGAGTTACCAGGGGGACGGATTCACCCCTCCACTTT.

CDR3 residues: CASSPHGQGGDTQYF. In DNA, the CDR3 is TGTGCCAGCAGTCCACATGGACAGGGAGGAGATACGCAGTATTTT. V gene TRBV6-2 or TRBV6-3 combines with J gene TRBJ2-3; TRBD1 agrees at 8 bases. After removal of 5 bases from V and 5 bases from J, the junction contained 9 bases not matched to a gene. CDR1 and CDR2 from the germline V gene are MNHEY and SVGEGT. The CDR3 has 15 residues.

About this clone: Other DNA sequences of this sample code for an identical CDR3. The CDR3 DNA is TGCGCCAGCAGCCTCGGACAGGGAGGGGATACGCAGTATTTT. This sequence encodes CASSLGQGGDTQYF. The chain links TRBV5-1 to TRBJ2-3; tentatively, D is TRBD1 (8 bases). Per germline, CDR1 SGHRS and CDR2 YFSETQ. CDR3 length: 14 amino acids. Trimming pared 4 bases from V and 6 bases from J, leaving 15 bases between.

J is TRBJ2-3 and V is TRBV11-2; TRBD2 matches 7 bases. There are 15 residues in the CDR3. The germline gives CDR1 SGHAT, CDR2 FQNNGV. The V and J ends lost 3 bases and 7 bases, in that order; junction bases with no gene match: 10. CDR3 sequence reads: CASSFGGSGVYTQYF. The CDR3 coding sequence is TGTGCCAGCAGCTTCGGCGGGAGCGGGGTGTATACGCAGTATTTT.